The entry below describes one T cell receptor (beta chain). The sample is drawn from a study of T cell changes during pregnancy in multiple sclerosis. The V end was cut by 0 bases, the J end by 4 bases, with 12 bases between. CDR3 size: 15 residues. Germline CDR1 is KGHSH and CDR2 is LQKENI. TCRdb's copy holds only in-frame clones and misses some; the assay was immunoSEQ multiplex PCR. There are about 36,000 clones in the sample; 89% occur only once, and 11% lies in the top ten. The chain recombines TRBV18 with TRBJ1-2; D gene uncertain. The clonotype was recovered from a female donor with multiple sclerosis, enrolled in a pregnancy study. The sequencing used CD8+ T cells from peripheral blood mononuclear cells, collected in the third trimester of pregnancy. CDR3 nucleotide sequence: TGTGCCAGCTCACCACCGGAGGGAGGGAGCTATGGCTACACCTTC. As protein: CASSPPEGGSYGYTF.